Included here is one T cell receptor (beta chain) sequence, with context. This specimen comes from a study of blood T cell repertoires in COVID-19. The CDR3 contains 14 residues. CDR1 and CDR2 (germline): SGHRS, YFSETQ. The V and J ends lost 5 bases and 4 bases, in that order; junction bases with no gene match: 8. Measured with immunoSEQ multiplex PCR; TCRdb has only the in-frame clones, and not every one. In the table there are about 300,000 clones, 90% of which are singletons. This chain joins TRBV5-1 and TRBJ2-5; 7 nucleotides line up with TRBD2. Sequenced sample: peripheral blood. The sequence derives from a woman aged 45-65 years with COVID-19, enrolled during active disease. The CDR3 DNA follows: TGCGCCAGCAGTTTTCGCGGGGGTTTAGAGACCCAGTACTTC. Its protein is CASSFRGGLETQYF.